This T cell receptor beta chain was observed in a study of T cell responses to AZD1222 COVID-19 vaccine. Only in-frame clones appear in the TCRdb table, and some are missing; sequencing was by immunoSEQ multiplex PCR. Here the sample spans some 130,000 clones, over 75% being singletons. To note about this clone: Its antigen remains unidentified.

Study-wide points: Unmutated regions of variants are reportedly targeted by nearly half of spike-specific TCRs. No repertoire was sampled before or during the peak T cell response, only after it.

The sequencing here drew on peripheral blood, taken on day 0 of MenACWY control vaccination. The receptor was derived from an adult in good health.

The CDR3 DNA sequence: TGTGCCAGCTCACCACCGAACAAGAACACCGGGGAGCTGTTTTTT. It specifies CASSPPNKNTGELFF. The V gene is TRBV18, the J gene TRBJ2-2; D gene ambiguous. CDR1 and CDR2 (germline): KGHSH, LQKENI. Deletions cut 0 bases from V and 1 base from J, with 6 bases between. The CDR3 totals 15 residues. Drawing the rest from reference TRBV18 and TRBJ2-2, the complete variable domain is NAGVMQNPRHLVRRRGQEARLRCSPMKGHSHVYWYRQLPEEGLKFMVYLQKENIIDESGMPKERFSAEFPKEGPSILRIQQVVRGDSAAYFCASSPPNKNTGELFFGEGSRLTVL.